This T cell receptor beta chain was sequenced for a study of human T cells and chemical hapten exposure. Study details: 2% DPC applied to a 2 cm by 2 cm arm area sensitized donors. Broader study findings: Counts of TCRs expanded at PT1 correlated positively with patch test score.

This CDR3 comprises 14 residues. CDR1 SGHTA and CDR2 FQGTGA come from the germline V gene. V lost 0 bases to trimming and J lost 0 bases, with 5 bases between them. TCRdb passed the RACE reads through MiXCR, listing each CDR3 protein once. Among some 90,000 distinct CDR3 sequences listed, 7.5% to 9.5% were seen once. Specified time point: pre-sensitization, week 0. Regarding treatment: therapeutic diphenylcyclopropenone sensitization with weekly scalp DPC. Those who donated were patients with alopecia, 18 to 70 years of age, and suitable for DPC. Of note for this clonotype: Antigen specificity is unknown.

The sample here was whole blood, taken in connection with sensitization to the hapten diphenylcyclopropenone (DPC). This sequence was found in a man aged 35-49 years with alopecia areata. Some clones in this sample may be carry-over from other donors' samples. The chain has TRBV7-3 and TRBJ1-1; D call uncertain. This CDR3 is CASSLTKVNTEAFF. The CDR3 coding sequence is TGTGCCAGCAGCTTAACGAAGGTGAACACTGAAGCTTTCTTT. The complete variable domain, with remaining parts taken from reference TRBV7-3 and TRBJ1-1, reads GAGVSQTPSNKVTEKGKYVELRCDPISGHTALYWYRQSLGQGPEFLIYFQGTGAADDSGLPNDRFFAVRPEGSVSTLKIQRTERGDSAVYLCASSLTKVNTEAFFGQGTRLTVV.